Listed below are T cell receptor beta chains from one sample, sequenced in a study of blood T cell repertoires in COVID-19. Clones were read by immunoSEQ multiplex PCR, and TCRdb kept only the in-frame ones, dropping some. This sample has 250,000 or so clones, with roughly four fifths found just once. Sequenced sample: peripheral blood. Source of these receptors: a man aged 50-59 years with acute or convalescent COVID-19. Each CDR3 is given with its conserved first and last residue. The order of the fields is J gene, V gene, clone size, D gene, CDR3 protein, CDR3 DNA. A D gene is named only where the DNA matches it firmly. The size of a clone is reported for some rows only, either as once, few or many, or as a class for expanded clones.

>TRBJ2-3|TRBV10-3|-|-
CAISAAGKGTDTQYF
TGTGCCATCAGTGCTGCGGGGAAAGGCACAGATACGCAGTATTTT
>TRBJ2-2|TRBV10-2|-|-
CASSEWTLMNTGELFF
TGCGCCAGCAGTGAGTGGACTTTAATGAACACCGGGGAGCTGTTTTTT
>TRBJ1-4|TRBV7-2|once|TRBD1
CASSPWGQDGEKLFF
TGTGCCAGCAGCCCTTGGGGACAGGATGGTGAAAAACTGTTTTTT
>TRBJ1-6|TRBV12-3/TRBV12-4|-|-
CASSWDTNSPLHF
TGTGCCAGCAGTTGGGACACCAATTCACCCCTCCACTTT
>TRBJ2-1|TRBV12-3/TRBV12-4|-|-
CASTLGEANEQFF
TGTGCCAGCACGCTCGGGGAGGCCAATGAGCAGTTCTTC
>TRBJ1-1|TRBV10-3|-|-
CAIRWEVGTEAFF
TGTGCCATCAGGTGGGAGGTTGGTACTGAAGCTTTCTTT
>TRBJ2-7|TRBV10-2|-|TRBD2
CASNQRGIYEQYF
TGCGCCAGCAACCAGCGGGGGATCTACGAGCAGTACTTC
>TRBJ2-3|TRBV10-3|-|TRBD1
CAIAGTGGKDTQYF
TGTGCCATCGCAGGGACAGGGGGCAAAGATACGCAGTATTTT
>TRBJ2-3|TRBV24-1|-|TRBD1
CATSDSGQGTDTQYF
TGTGCCACCAGTGATTCCGGACAGGGAACAGATACGCAGTATTTT
>TRBJ1-1|TRBV7-3|few|TRBD1
CASSLTGANTEAFF
TGTGCCAGCAGCTTGACAGGGGCGAACACTGAAGCTTTCTTT
>TRBJ2-2|TRBV4-1|few|-
CASSPSPGSTGELFF
TGCGCCAGCAGCCCTAGCCCCGGGAGCACCGGGGAGCTGTTTTTT
>TRBJ2-1|TRBV6-6|-|TRBD2
CASSPSYSGRSYNEQFF
TGTGCCAGCAGTCCCTCCTACAGCGGGAGATCCTACAATGAGCAGTTCTTC
>TRBJ1-2|TRBV19|-|-
CATDGGGGNYGYTF
TGTGCCACCGACGGAGGGGGGGGGAACTATGGCTACACCTTC
>TRBJ1-2|TRBV14|-|-
CASSQDLTGDGYTF
TGTGCCAGCAGCCAAGATTTGACAGGTGATGGCTACACCTTC
>TRBJ1-2|TRBV15|-|TRBD1
CATSRDHPGGYGYTF
TGTGCCACCAGCAGAGATCATCCAGGGGGCTATGGCTACACCTTC
>TRBJ1-5|TRBV19|-|TRBD1
CASSSGTGALHNQPQHF
TGTGCCAGTAGTTCCGGGACAGGGGCACTTCACAATCAGCCCCAGCATTTT
>TRBJ2-5|TRBV5-4|-|TRBD2
CASSPGTSGVGQETQYF
TGTGCCAGCAGCCCCGGGACTAGCGGGGTGGGGCAAGAGACCCAGTACTTC
>TRBJ2-7|TRBV18|-|TRBD1
CASSSADRGRHEQYF
TGTGCCAGCTCATCCGCGGACAGGGGACGCCACGAGCAGTACTTC
>TRBJ2-3|TRBV3-1/TRBV3-2|-|TRBD2
CASSPASGRAFGDTQYF
TGTGCCAGCAGCCCTGCTAGCGGGAGGGCTTTTGGGGATACGCAGTATTTT
>TRBJ1-1|TRBV7-8|-|-
CASSLAVGGLDTEAFF
TGTGCCAGCAGCTTAGCGGTCGGGGGGCTGGACACTGAAGCTTTCTTT
>TRBJ1-5|TRBV9|-|-
CASSVNGVSNQPQHF
TGTGCCAGCAGCGTCAACGGGGTCTCAAATCAGCCCCAGCATTTT
>TRBJ1-3|TRBV7-9|once|-
CASSLERTSGNTIYF
TGTGCCAGCAGCTTAGAACGGACTTCTGGAAACACCATATATTTT
>TRBJ1-1|TRBV18|-|-
CASSPTDTEAFF
TGTGCCAGCTCACCAACAGACACTGAAGCTTTCTTT
>TRBJ1-1|TRBV3-1/TRBV3-2|-|-
CASSRQANTEAFF
TGTGCCAGCAGCCGACAGGCCAACACTGAAGCTTTCTTT
>TRBJ2-2|TRBV2|-|-
CASSEEGAYANTGELFF
TGTGCCAGCAGTGAGGAAGGGGCGTACGCGAACACCGGGGAGCTGTTTTTT
>TRBJ1-2|TRBV5-6|-|-
CASSSRVDYGYTF
TGTGCCAGCAGCTCCAGGGTGGACTATGGCTACACCTTC
>TRBJ2-7|TRBV6-5|-|-
CASSNRGYEQYF
TGTGCCAGCAGTAACCGGGGCTACGAGCAGTACTTC
>TRBJ1-5|TRBV19|-|TRBD1
CASSTNTGTVSNQPQHF
TGTGCCAGTAGTACGAATACAGGGACAGTTAGCAATCAGCCCCAGCATTTT